This T cell receptor (beta chain) was recorded in a study of brain T cells in children with intractable seizures. Broader study findings: Pre- and post-surgery blood differed in depth, so pre-surgery absences may be undersampling. HCMV serostatus was not known, and viral specificity came from CDR3 similarity only.

In its sample, this clone was seen a few times. Its specificity is not known. Other DNA sequences in this sample translate to the same CDR3. Time point indicated: blood from clinic visit 5 months post-surgery; TSC patient then seizure free. The sequenced cases were selected for having the highest brain T cell transcript signatures. Data came from immunoSEQ multiplex PCR; TCRdb stores just in-frame clones and leaves some out. The sample shows hundreds of thousands of clones, 85% to 95% of them seen only once. V was cut by 8 bases and J by 3 bases, with 1 base left in between. Germline V lookup: CDR1 SEHNR, CDR2 FQNEAQ (reference sequence). This CDR3 contains 10 residues.

This sequence joins TRBV7-9 and TRBJ2-2; D not certain. The specimen comprised peripheral blood, sampled about 5 months after surgery. The source of this sequence is a boy under two years old with tuberous sclerosis and intractable seizures. The CDR3 loop is CASDTGELFF. Written as DNA, the CDR3 is TGTGCCAGCGACACCGGGGAGCTGTTTTTT.